This TCR beta chain was found in a study of blood T cells in healthy people across ages. Whole-study findings and limits: Possibly, changes in expanded clonotypes were confounded because donor CMV status was unknown. It was held that the diversity estimates obtained from one million T cells were underestimates. Versus aged donors, long-lived donors had higher diversity and more naive CD4+ cells.

Sample-barcoded 5' priming and a J-beta primer mix drove a second PCR of roughly 6 to 12 cycles. Each of the cDNA molecules was tagged by a template-switch adaptor with 12 random nucleotides. MiXCR, run by TCRdb on the 5' RACE reads, gives a single entry per CDR3 protein. Of about 1.8 million distinct CDR3 sequences in the sample, 49% are singletons; the top ten hold around 2.1%. To note about this clonotype: Its target is unknown.

The CDR3 is made up of 16 amino acids. The germline CDR1 and CDR2 sequences are KGHDR and SFDVKD. V gene TRBV24-1 combines with J gene TRBJ2-7; 12 positions match TRBD2. The J call may not be correct, given that the DNA end is closer to TRBJ2-5. This receptor was identified in a woman aged 35 to 49 in good health. The sample comprised blood. The CDR3 here is CATSDPTSGGLETQYF. The CDR3 nucleotides are TGTGCCACCAGTGACCCAACTAGCGGGGGGCTGGAGACCCAGTACTTC.